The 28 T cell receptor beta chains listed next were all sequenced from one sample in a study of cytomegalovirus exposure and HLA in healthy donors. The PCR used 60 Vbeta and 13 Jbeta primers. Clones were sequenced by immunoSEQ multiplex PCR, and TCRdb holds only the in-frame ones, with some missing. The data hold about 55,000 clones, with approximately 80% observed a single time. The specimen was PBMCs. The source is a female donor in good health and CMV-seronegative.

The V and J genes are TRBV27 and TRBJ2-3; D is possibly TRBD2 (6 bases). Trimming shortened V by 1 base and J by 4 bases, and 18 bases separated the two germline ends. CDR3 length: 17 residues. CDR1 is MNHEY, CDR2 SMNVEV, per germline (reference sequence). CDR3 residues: CASSLLEGRANADTQYF. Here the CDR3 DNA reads TGTGCCAGCAGTTTATTGGAGGGAAGGGCCAACGCAGATACGCAGTATTTT.

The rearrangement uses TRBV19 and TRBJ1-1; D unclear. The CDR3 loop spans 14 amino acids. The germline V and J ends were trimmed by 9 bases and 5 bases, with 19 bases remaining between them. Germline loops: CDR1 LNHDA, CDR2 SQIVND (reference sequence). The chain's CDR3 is CASSSRPGETEAFF. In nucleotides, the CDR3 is TGTGCCAGCAGTTCAAGACCCGGGGAGACTGAAGCTTTCTTT. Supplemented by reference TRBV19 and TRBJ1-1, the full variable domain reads DGGITQSPKYLFRKEGQNVTLSCEQNLNHDAMYWYRQDPGQGLRLIYYSQIVNDFQKGDIAEGYSVSREKKESFPLTVTSAQKNPTAFYLCASSSRPGETEAFFGQGTRLTVV.

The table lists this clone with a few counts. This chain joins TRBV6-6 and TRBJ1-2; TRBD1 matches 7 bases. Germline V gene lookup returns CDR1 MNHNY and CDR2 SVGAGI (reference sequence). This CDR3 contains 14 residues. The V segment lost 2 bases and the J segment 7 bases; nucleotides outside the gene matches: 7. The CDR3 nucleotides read TGTGCCAGCAGTTACGAGAGTCAGGGGGTTGGCTACACCTTC. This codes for CASSYESQGVGYTF.

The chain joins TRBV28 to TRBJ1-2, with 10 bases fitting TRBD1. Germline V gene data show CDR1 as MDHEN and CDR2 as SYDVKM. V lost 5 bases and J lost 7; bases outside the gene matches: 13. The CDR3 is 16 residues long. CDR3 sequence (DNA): TGTGCCAGCAGTCCCGGGGGACAGGGGCTATACTCTGGCTACACCTTC. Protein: CASSPGGQGLYSGYTF.

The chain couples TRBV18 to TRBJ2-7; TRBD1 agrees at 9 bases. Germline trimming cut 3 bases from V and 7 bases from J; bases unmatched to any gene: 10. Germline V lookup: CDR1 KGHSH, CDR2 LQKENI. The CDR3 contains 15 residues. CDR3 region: CASSPGTGFFMEQYF. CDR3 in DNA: TGTGCCAGCTCACCCGGGACAGGGTTTTTTATGGAGCAGTACTTC. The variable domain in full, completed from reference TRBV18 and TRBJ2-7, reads NAGVMQNPRHLVRRRGQEARLRCSPMKGHSHVYWYRQLPEEGLKFMVYLQKENIIDESGMPKERFSAEFPKEGPSILRIQQVVRGDSAAYFCASSPGTGFFMEQYFGPGTRLTVT.

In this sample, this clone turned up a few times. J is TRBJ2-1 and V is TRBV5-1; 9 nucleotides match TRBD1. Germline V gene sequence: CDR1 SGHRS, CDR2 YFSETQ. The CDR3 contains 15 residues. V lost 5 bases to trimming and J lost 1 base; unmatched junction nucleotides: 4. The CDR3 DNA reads TGCGCCAGCAGTCCGGGACAGGGTTCCTACAATGAGCAGTTCTTC. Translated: CASSPGQGSYNEQFF. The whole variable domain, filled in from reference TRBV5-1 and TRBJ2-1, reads KAGVTQTPRYLIKTRGQQVTLSCSPISGHRSVSWYQQTPGQGLQFLFEYFSETQRNKGNFPGRFSGRQFSNSRSEMNVSTLELGDSALYLCASSPGQGSYNEQFFGPGTRLTVL.

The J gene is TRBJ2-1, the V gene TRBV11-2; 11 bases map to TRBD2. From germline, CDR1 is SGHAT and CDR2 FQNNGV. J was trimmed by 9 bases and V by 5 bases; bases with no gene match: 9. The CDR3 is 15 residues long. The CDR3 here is CASSRGSGGALEQFF. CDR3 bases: TGTGCCAGCAGCCGTGGTAGCGGGGGGGCCCTTGAGCAGTTCTTC.

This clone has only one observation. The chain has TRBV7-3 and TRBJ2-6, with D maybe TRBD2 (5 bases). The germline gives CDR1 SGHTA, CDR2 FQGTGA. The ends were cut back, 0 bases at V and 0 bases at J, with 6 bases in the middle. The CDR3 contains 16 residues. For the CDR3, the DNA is TGTGCCAGCAGCTTAACAGGGAGCTCTGGGGCCAACGTCCTGACTTTC. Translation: CASSLTGSSGANVLTF.

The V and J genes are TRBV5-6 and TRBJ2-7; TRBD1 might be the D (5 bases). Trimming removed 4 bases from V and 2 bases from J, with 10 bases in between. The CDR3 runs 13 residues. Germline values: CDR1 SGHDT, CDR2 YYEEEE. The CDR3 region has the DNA TGTGCCAGCAGCCCCGACAGAACCTACGAGCAGTACTTC. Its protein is CASSPDRTYEQYF. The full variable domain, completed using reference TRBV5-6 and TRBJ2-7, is DAGVTQSPTHLIKTRGQQVTLRCSPKSGHDTVSWYQQALGQGPQFIFQYYEEEERQRGNFPDRFSGHQFPNYSSELNVNALLLGDSALYLCASSPDRTYEQYFGPGTRLTVT.

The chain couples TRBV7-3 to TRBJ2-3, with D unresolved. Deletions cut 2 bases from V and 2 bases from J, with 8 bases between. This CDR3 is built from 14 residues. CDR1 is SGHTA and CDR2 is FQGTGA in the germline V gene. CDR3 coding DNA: TGTGCCAGCAGCTTAGGCCAGAACACAGATACGCAGTATTTT. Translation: CASSLGQNTDTQYF.

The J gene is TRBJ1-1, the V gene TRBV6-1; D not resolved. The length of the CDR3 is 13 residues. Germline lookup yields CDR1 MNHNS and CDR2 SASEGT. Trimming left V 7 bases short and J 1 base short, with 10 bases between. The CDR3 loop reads CASTFAGNTEAFF. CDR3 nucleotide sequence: TGTGCCAGCACCTTCGCAGGGAACACTGAAGCTTTCTTT.

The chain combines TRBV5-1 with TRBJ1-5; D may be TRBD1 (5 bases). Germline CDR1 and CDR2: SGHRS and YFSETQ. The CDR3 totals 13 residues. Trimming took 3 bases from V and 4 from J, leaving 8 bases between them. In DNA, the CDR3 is TGCGCCAGCAGCTGGGGCCCAAATCAGCCCCAGCATTTT. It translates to CASSWGPNQPQHF. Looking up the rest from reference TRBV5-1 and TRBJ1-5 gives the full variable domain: KAGVTQTPRYLIKTRGQQVTLSCSPISGHRSVSWYQQTPGQGLQFLFEYFSETQRNKGNFPGRFSGRQFSNSRSEMNVSTLELGDSALYLCASSWGPNQPQHFGDGTRLSIL.

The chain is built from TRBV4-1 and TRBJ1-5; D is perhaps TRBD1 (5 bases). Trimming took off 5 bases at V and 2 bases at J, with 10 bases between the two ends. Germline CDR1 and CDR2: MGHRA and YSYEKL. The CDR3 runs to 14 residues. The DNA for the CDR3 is TGCGCCAGCAGCGTGGCGGGGGGCAATCAGCCCCAGCATTTT. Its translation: CASSVAGGNQPQHF.

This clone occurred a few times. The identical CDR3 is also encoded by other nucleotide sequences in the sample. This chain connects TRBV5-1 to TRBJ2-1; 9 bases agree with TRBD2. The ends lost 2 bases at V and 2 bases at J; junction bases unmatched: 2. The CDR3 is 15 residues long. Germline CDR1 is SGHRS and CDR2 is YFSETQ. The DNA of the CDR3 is TGCGCCAGCAGCTTAGCGGGGGGCGCCTACAATGAGCAGTTCTTC. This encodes CASSLAGGAYNEQFF.

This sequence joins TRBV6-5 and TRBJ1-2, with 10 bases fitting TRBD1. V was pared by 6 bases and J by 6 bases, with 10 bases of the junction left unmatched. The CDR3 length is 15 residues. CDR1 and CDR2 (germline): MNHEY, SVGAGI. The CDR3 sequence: CASSSSGTGANGYTF. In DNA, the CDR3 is TGTGCCAGCAGCTCTTCCGGGACAGGGGCGAATGGCTACACCTTC.

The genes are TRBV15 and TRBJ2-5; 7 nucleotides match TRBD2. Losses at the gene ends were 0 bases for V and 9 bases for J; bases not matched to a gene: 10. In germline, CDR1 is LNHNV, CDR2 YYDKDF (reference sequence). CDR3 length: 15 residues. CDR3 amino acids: CATSRDVGGVEAQYF. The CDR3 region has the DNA TGTGCCACCAGCAGAGATGTGGGAGGGGTCGAGGCCCAGTACTTC.

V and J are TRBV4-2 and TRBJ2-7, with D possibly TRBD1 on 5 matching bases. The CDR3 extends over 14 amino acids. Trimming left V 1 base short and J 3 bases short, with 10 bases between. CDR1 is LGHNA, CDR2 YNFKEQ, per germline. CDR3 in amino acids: CASSQGGRGYEQYF. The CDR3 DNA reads TGTGCCAGCAGCCAAGGGGGCAGAGGCTACGAGCAGTACTTC.

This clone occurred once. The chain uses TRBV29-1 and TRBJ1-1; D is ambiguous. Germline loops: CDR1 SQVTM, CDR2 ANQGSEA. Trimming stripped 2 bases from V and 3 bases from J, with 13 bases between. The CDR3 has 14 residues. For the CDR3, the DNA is TGCAGCGTTGAAAGGGCGGGGAGGGACACTGAAGCTTTCTTT. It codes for CSVERAGRDTEAFF.

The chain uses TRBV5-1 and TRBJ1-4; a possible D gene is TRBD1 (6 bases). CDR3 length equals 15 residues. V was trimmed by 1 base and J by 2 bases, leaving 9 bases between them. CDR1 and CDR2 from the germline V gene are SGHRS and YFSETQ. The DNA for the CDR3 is TGCGCCAGCAGCTTGTTTAGGGGGACTAATGAAAAACTGTTTTTT. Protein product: CASSLFRGTNEKLFF.

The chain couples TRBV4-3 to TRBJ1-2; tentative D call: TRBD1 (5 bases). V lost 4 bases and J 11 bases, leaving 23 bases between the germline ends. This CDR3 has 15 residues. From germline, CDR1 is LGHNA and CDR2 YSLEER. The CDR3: CASSREGTGVEGYTF. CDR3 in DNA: TGCGCCAGCAGCCGAGAGGGTACGGGGGTCGAAGGATACACCTTC.

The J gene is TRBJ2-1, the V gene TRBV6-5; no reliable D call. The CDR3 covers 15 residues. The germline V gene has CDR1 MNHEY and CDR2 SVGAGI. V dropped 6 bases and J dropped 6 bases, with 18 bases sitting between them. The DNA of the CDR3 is TGTGCCAGCAGCTCTGCCGGGTCGGGTACCAATGAGCAGTTCTTC. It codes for CASSSAGSGTNEQFF.

CDR3 protein: CASSSPSEDFQTNEKLFF. CDR3 sequence (DNA): TGTGCCAGCAGCTCCCCCTCGGAGGATTTTCAGACTAATGAAAAACTGTTTTTT. The chain is built from TRBV11-3 and TRBJ1-4; no definite D call. CDR3 size: 18 residues. Germline V gene data show CDR1 as SGHNT and CDR2 as YENEEA. V was shortened by 4 bases and J by 2 bases, with 20 bases between the two germline ends.

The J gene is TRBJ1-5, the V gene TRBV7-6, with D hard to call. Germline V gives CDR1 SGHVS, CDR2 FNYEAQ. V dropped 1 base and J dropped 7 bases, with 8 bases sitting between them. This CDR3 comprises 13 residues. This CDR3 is CASSLGPEQPQHF. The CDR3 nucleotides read TGTGCCAGCAGCTTAGGGCCGGAGCAGCCCCAGCATTTT.

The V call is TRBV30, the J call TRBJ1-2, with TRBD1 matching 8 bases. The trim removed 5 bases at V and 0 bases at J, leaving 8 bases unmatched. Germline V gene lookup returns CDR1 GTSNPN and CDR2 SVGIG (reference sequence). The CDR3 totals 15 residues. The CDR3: CAWLGTGAANYGYTF. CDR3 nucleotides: TGTGCCTGGTTGGGGACAGGTGCTGCTAACTATGGCTACACCTTC.

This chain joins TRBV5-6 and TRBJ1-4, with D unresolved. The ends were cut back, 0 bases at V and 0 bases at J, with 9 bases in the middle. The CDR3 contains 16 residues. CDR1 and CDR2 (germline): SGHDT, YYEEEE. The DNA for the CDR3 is TGTGCCAGCAGCTTGGGTGCTAGAACAACTAATGAAAAACTGTTTTTT. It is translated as CASSLGARTTNEKLFF.

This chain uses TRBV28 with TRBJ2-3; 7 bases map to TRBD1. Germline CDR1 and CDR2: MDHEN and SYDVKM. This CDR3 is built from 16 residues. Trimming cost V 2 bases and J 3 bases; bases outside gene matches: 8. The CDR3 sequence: CASSLVGGAGTDTQYF. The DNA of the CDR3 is TGTGCCAGCAGTTTAGTAGGGGGCGCCGGGACAGATACGCAGTATTTT.

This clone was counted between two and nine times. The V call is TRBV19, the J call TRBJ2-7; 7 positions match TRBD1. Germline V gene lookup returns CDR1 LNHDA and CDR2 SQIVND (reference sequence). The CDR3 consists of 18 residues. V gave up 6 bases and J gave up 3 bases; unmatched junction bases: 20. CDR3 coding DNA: TGTGCCAGTAGCAGGAGCAGTCCCGGGGACAGAAAATACTACGAGCAGTACTTC. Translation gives CASSRSSPGDRKYYEQYF.

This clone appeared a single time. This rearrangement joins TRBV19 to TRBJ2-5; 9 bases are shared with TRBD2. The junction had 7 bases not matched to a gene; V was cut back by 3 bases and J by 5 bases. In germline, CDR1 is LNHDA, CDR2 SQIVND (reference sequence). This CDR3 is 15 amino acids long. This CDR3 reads CASSMGGGVFETQYF. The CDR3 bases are TGTGCCAGTAGTATGGGCGGGGGGGTCTTCGAGACCCAGTACTTC. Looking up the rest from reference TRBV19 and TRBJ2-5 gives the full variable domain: DGGITQSPKYLFRKEGQNVTLSCEQNLNHDAMYWYRQDPGQGLRLIYYSQIVNDFQKGDIAEGYSVSREKKESFPLTVTSAQKNPTAFYLCASSMGGGVFETQYFGPGTRLLVL.